This T cell receptor beta chain was recorded in a study of T cells in Graves' hyperthyroidism and ophthalmopathy. At the level of the study: Peripheral blood was secured at the point of initial diagnosis, before any treatment.

The V and J ends lost 7 bases and 2 bases respectively, with 14 bases between them. CDR1 is LNHDA, CDR2 SQIVND, per germline (reference sequence). The CDR3 has 14 amino acids. RNA transcripts yielded amplified TCR beta CDR3 regions. Carried out on the TCR CDR3, a first-round RT-PCR used the HTBI primer set. TCRdb reprocessed the multiplex PCR reads via MiXCR and lists one record per CDR3 protein. The sample lists a few hundred thousand distinct CDR3 sequences, roughly 20% occurring once. Diagnosing involved the use of clinical symptoms, serum thyroxine and TRAb, thyroid ultrasound and orbital computed tomography. From less than 13 ml of fresh peripheral blood, PBMCs were isolated.

The V call is TRBV19, the J call TRBJ1-1, with no clear D. Material: blood. The clonotype originates from a man younger than 35 with Graves' ophthalmopathy. The CDR3 coding sequence is TGTGCCAGTACCCTCAAGGGCCGAAACACTGAAGCTTTCTTT. Amino acids: CASTLKGRNTEAFF.